The clone carrying this T cell receptor beta chain was counted only a few times. CDR3 size: 15 residues. Trimming took 0 bases from V and 2 from J; bases not matched to a gene: 7. Looked up from germline, CDR1 is DFQATT and CDR2 is SNEGSKA (reference sequence). This specimen comes from a study of CD8 T cells in Susac syndrome. Reverse transcription of roughly 0.5 to 1 ug RNA used random hexamers. TCRdb analysed the immunoSEQ multiplex PCR reads with MiXCR anew, one entry per CDR3 protein. The table lists approximately 200,000 distinct CDR3 sequences, approximately 90% of them singletons. The TCR sequence derives from a human donor with multiple sclerosis. The J gene is TRBJ2-7, the V gene TRBV20-1, with 7 bases fitting TRBD2. Sequencing was performed on CD8+ T cells from PBMCs. The CDR3 spells CSARELGGTTYEQYF. The CDR3 nucleotides are TGCAGTGCTAGAGAGCTGGGCGGGACTACCTACGAGCAGTACTTC.